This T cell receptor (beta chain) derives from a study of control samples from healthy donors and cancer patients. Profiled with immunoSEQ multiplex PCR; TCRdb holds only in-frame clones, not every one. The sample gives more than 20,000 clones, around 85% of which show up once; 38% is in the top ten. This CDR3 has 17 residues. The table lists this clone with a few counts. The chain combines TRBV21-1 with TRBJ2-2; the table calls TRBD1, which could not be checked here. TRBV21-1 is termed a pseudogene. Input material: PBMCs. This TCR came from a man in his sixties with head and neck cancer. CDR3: CASSTLTRLRCSGELFF. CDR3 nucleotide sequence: TGTGCCAGCAGCACCCTTACACGCTTAAGATGCTCCGGGGAGCTGTTTTTT.